The 25 T cell receptor beta chains presented below share a single source sample, sequenced in a study of neurological immune-mediated disorders. As to time point: technical triplicate 2. In TCRdb, the 5' RACE reads were re-called with MiXCR into one record per CDR3 protein. The sample carries tens of thousands of distinct CDR3 sequences, nearly 25% recorded once. The material sequenced was PBMCs. The receptors derive from a man in his fifties or sixties with HTLV-1-associated myelopathy (HAM/TSP).

This clonotype showed up just a few times. The CDR3 sequence is CASSEAGGAAAFF. The DNA of the CDR3 is TGTGCCAGCAGTGAGGCAGGAGGGGCGGCAGCTTTCTTT. This chain joins TRBV2 and TRBJ1-1; maybe TRBD1 (5 bases). The CDR3 loop spans 13 amino acids. CDR1 SNHLY and CDR2 FYNNEI come from the germline V gene. V dropped 3 bases and J dropped 10 bases, with 15 bases sitting between them.

This chain connects TRBV5-1 to TRBJ2-2; D call uncertain. The CDR3 consists of 13 residues. Germline loops: CDR1 SGHRS, CDR2 YFSETQ. V lost 4 bases and J lost 6, with 10 bases in between. In DNA form, the CDR3 reads TGCGCCAGCAGCCCGAGTGGGCCCGGGGAGCTGTTTTTT. This gives the protein CASSPSGPGELFF.

There are many counts of this clonotype. This chain connects TRBV24-1 to TRBJ2-7; 11 bases agree with TRBD1. This CDR3 has 16 residues. Germline V lookup: CDR1 KGHDR, CDR2 SFDVKD. Trimming at V came to 5 bases and at J to 1 base, leaving 6 bases not matched to a gene. This CDR3 reads CATSGWGQGGSYEQYF. CDR3 nucleotides: TGTGCCACCAGTGGCTGGGGACAGGGGGGTTCCTACGAGCAGTACTTC.

This clonotype was counted ten times or more. The chain joins TRBV3-1 to TRBJ2-7; D not resolved. Germline CDR1 LGHDT, CDR2 YNNKEL (reference sequence). Trimming pared 1 base from V and 0 bases from J, leaving 10 bases between. The CDR3 loop spans 15 amino acids. In nucleotides, the CDR3 is TGTGCCAGCAGCCAAGTCGGATTAACCTCCTACGAGCAGTACTTC. Protein: CASSQVGLTSYEQYF.

This clonotype was seen at least ten times. This chain links TRBV10-3 with TRBJ2-7, with D possibly matching TRBD1 (6 bases). This CDR3 has 13 amino acids. V shed 10 bases and J shed 3 bases, with 16 bases lying between them. Germline V gives CDR1 ENHRY, CDR2 SYGVKD. In nucleotides, the CDR3 is TGTGCCACCTCAGGGGCCTTGGGCTACGAGCAGTACTTC. Translation: CATSGALGYEQYF.

This clonotype was observed many times. This chain uses TRBV6-5 with TRBJ1-3; tentatively, D is TRBD1 (5 bases). V was pared by 6 bases and J by 0 bases, with 9 bases between. Germline CDR1 and CDR2: MNHEY and SVGAGI. The CDR3 totals 14 residues. CDR3 region: CASRVTVSGNTIYF. CDR3 DNA sequence: TGTGCCAGCAGGGTGACAGTCTCTGGAAACACCATATATTTT.

This clonotype appeared many times. CDR3 amino acids: CASNVRDPKAEQFF. CDR3 coding DNA: TGCGCCAGCAACGTTAGGGACCCAAAGGCGGAGCAGTTCTTC. The gene calls are TRBV5-1 and TRBJ2-1, with D possibly being TRBD1 or TRBD2 (5 bases each). The length of the CDR3 is 14 residues. From germline, CDR1 is SGHRS and CDR2 YFSETQ. V shed 6 bases and J shed 10 bases, with 20 bases lying between them. Based on the CDR3 plus reference TRBV5-1 and TRBJ2-1, the full variable domain is KAGVTQTPRYLIKTRGQQVTLSCSPISGHRSVSWYQQTPGQGLQFLFEYFSETQRNKGNFPGRFSGRQFSNSRSEMNVSTLELGDSALYLCASNVRDPKAEQFFGPGTRLTVL.

This clonotype was counted many times. The chain links TRBV5-1 to TRBJ2-1; 7 bases agree with TRBD2. V trimming: 4 bases; J trimming: 7 bases; junction bases outside the gene matches: 14. Germline V gene lookup returns CDR1 SGHRS and CDR2 YFSETQ. The CDR3 length is 16 residues. The CDR3 reads CASSQVLGGSLNEQFF. The CDR3 bases are TGCGCCAGCAGCCAAGTTTTGGGCGGGAGTCTAAATGAGCAGTTCTTC.

CDR3 residues: CSAWDDQIASGGYTF. For the CDR3, the DNA is TGCAGCGCGTGGGACGACCAAATAGCTTCGGGGGGCTACACCTTC. The rearrangement links TRBV29-1 to TRBJ1-2; D is possibly TRBD1 (5 bases). CDR3 size: 15 residues. CDR1 is SQVTM, CDR2 ANQGSEA, per germline. The germline V and J ends were trimmed by 7 bases and 8 bases, with 26 bases remaining between them.

This clonotype was recorded at least ten times. The chain combines TRBV5-1 with TRBJ1-2; TRBD1 might be the D (5 bases). The CDR3 totals 14 residues. The V gene's germline CDR1 is SGHRS and CDR2 YFSETQ. Trimming cost V 3 bases and J 0 bases, with 9 bases left between them. The CDR3 DNA reads as TGCGCCAGCAGCTGGGACGGATCTAACTATGGCTACACCTTC. Encoded protein: CASSWDGSNYGYTF. The variable domain in full, with the rest retrieved from reference TRBV5-1 and TRBJ1-2, is KAGVTQTPRYLIKTRGQQVTLSCSPISGHRSVSWYQQTPGQGLQFLFEYFSETQRNKGNFPGRFSGRQFSNSRSEMNVSTLELGDSALYLCASSWDGSNYGYTFGSGTRLTVV.

This clonotype was counted at least ten times. V and J are TRBV6-6 and TRBJ2-3, with D maybe TRBD2 (5 bases). Germline CDR1 reads MNHNY; CDR2 reads SVGAGI (reference sequence). The CDR3 totals 16 residues. V lost 5 bases and J lost 0, with 15 bases in between. CDR3 region: CASSLRGGGSTDTQYF. The CDR3 DNA follows: TGTGCCAGCAGTCTTCGCGGAGGCGGGAGCACAGATACGCAGTATTTT.

This clonotype has a count of ten or more. V and J are TRBV29-1 and TRBJ1-5; TRBD1 aligns across 7 bases. The CDR3 has 13 amino acids. V shed 0 bases and J 4 bases; nucleotides not matched to a gene: 0. Germline-derived CDR1 and CDR2 are SQVTM and ANQGSEA. DNA for the CDR3: TGCAGCGTTGAAGAGGACAGGAATCAGCCCCAGCATTTT. Protein product: CSVEEDRNQPQHF.

CDR3 sequence: CASSGPGQGSANYGYTF. CDR3 DNA: TGTGCCAGCAGTGGGCCGGGACAGGGGTCAGCTAACTATGGCTACACCTTC. The V gene is TRBV25-1, the J gene TRBJ1-2; the match to TRBD1 covers 10 bases. V shed 4 bases and J 0 bases; nucleotides not matched to a gene: 8. Germline-derived CDR1 and CDR2 are MGHDK and SYGVNS. The CDR3 is 17 residues long.

This clonotype was recorded many times. The rearrangement uses TRBV5-8 and TRBJ2-5; D uncertain. The germline gives CDR1 SGHTS, CDR2 YDEGEE. Trimming cost V 4 bases and J 4 bases, with 11 bases left between them. The CDR3 runs 13 residues. Here the CDR3 reads CASSRKGRETQYF. CDR3 bases: TGTGCCAGCAGCCGGAAAGGCAGAGAGACCCAGTACTTC.

The genes are TRBV28 and TRBJ2-7, with 8 bases aligning to TRBD2. Germline CDR1 and CDR2: MDHEN and SYDVKM. The CDR3 contains 14 residues. The CDR3: CLTTRGGPPYEQYF. Written as DNA, the CDR3 is TGTCTTACAACACGGGGGGGGCCCCCCTACGAGCAGTACTTC.

The table lists this clonotype with a count of one. The chain uses TRBV12-3 or TRBV12-4 and TRBJ2-7; 10 bases align to TRBD2. V lost 6 bases, J lost 3 bases, and 5 bases stayed unmatched. The CDR3 length is 14 residues. CDR3 loop: CASRASGSNYEQYF. DNA of the CDR3: TGTGCCAGCAGAGCTAGCGGGAGTAACTACGAGCAGTACTTC.

The table lists this clonotype with many counts. V is TRBV20-1 and J is TRBJ1-6; D possibly corresponds to TRBD1 (6 bases). The CDR3 covers 15 residues. Germline V gives CDR1 DFQATT, CDR2 SNEGSKA (reference sequence). Between the trimmed V and J ends, which lost 1 base and 5 bases, there was a span of 12 bases. This chain's CDR3 is CSARVWAGDNSPLHF. The CDR3 DNA follows: TGCAGTGCTAGAGTGTGGGCAGGGGATAATTCACCCCTCCACTTT.

This chain joins TRBV5-5 and TRBJ2-1, with 11 bases that match TRBD1. Germline trimming cut 4 bases from V and 4 bases from J; bases unmatched to any gene: 13. Germline assignment: CDR1 SGHKS and CDR2 YYEKEE (reference sequence). This CDR3 is 18 amino acids long. The CDR3 DNA follows: TGTGCCAGCAGCCGGACAGGGGGCGTAGCGGACGGTTACAATGAGCAGTTCTTC. Amino acid sequence: CASSRTGGVADGYNEQFF.

A remark on this clonotype: Germline and junction disagree at one end, which may indicate a read error. The chain couples TRBV7-3 to TRBJ2-5; 9 bases map to TRBD1. The length of the CDR3 is 14 residues. Germline values: CDR1 SGHTA, CDR2 FQGTGA. The CDR3 nucleotides read TGTGCCAGAAGCTCCACAGGGGGCGGCGAGACCCAGTACTTC. Translated: CARSSTGGGETQYF.

This clonotype appeared a single time. V usage is TRBV20-1 and J usage is TRBJ2-3; 7 nucleotides agree with TRBD2. The CDR3 is 13 amino acids. Trimming took 2 bases from V and 4 from J; bases not matched to a gene: 3. Germline assignment: CDR1 DFQATT and CDR2 SNEGSKA (reference sequence). This CDR3 reads CSARLAGADTQYF. The CDR3 DNA follows: TGCAGTGCTAGACTCGCGGGAGCAGATACGCAGTATTTT.

This clonotype was detected many times. The chain recombines TRBV29-1 with TRBJ2-7, with D perhaps matching TRBD1 or TRBD2 (5 bases each). Germline V CDR1 and CDR2: SQVTM, ANQGSEA. This CDR3 comprises 13 residues. Deletions cut 0 bases from V and 4 bases from J, with 10 bases between. CDR3 sequence (DNA): TGCAGCGTTGAAGAGGGGCGAGGGTACGAGCAGTACTTC. As protein: CSVEEGRGYEQYF.

J is TRBJ1-1 and V is TRBV6-6; perhaps TRBD1 as D (5 bases). Germline CDR1 MNHNY, CDR2 SVGAGI (reference sequence). Trimming stripped 4 bases from V and 5 bases from J, with 8 bases between. CDR3 length: 12 amino acids. Here the CDR3 reads CASSSRVTEAFF. In nucleotides, the CDR3 is TGTGCCAGCAGTTCCAGGGTTACTGAAGCTTTCTTT.

A word on this clonotype: An end of the junction differs from the germline gene, which may be a read error. The chain uses TRBV5-1 and TRBJ2-3; D not resolved. Germline V lookup: CDR1 SGHRS, CDR2 YFSETQ. The CDR3 spans 13 residues. CDR3 bases: TGCGCCAGCAGCGGGATAGGCACATATACGCAGTATTTT. Translation gives CASSGIGTYTQYF.

This clonotype was detected ten times or more. The chain joins TRBV5-1 to TRBJ1-2, with 9 bases lining up with TRBD1. CDR3 length: 14 amino acids. Germline V gene sequence: CDR1 SGHRS, CDR2 YFSETQ. J gave up 4 bases and V 3 bases, and 4 bases lay outside the gene matches. CDR3 nucleotide sequence: TGCGCCAGCAGCTCGGGACAGGGCACCTATGGCTACACCTTC. It yields the protein CASSSGQGTYGYTF. The entire variable domain, with the rest obtained from reference TRBV5-1 and TRBJ1-2, is as follows: KAGVTQTPRYLIKTRGQQVTLSCSPISGHRSVSWYQQTPGQGLQFLFEYFSETQRNKGNFPGRFSGRQFSNSRSEMNVSTLELGDSALYLCASSSGQGTYGYTFGSGTRLTVV.

This clonotype appeared many times. The chain employs TRBV7-2 and TRBJ2-1; 7 bases align to TRBD2. The germline V gene has CDR1 SGHTA and CDR2 FQGNSA. The CDR3 contains 14 residues. V gave up 2 bases and J gave up 12 bases; unmatched junction bases: 10. The CDR3 sequence is CASSLSTSAPSQFF. DNA for the CDR3: TGTGCCAGCAGCTTAAGTACTAGCGCGCCCTCGCAGTTCTTC. Drawing the rest from reference TRBV7-2 and TRBJ2-1, the complete variable domain is GAGVSQSPSNKVTEKGKDVELRCDPISGHTALYWYRQSLGQGLEFLIYFQGNSAPDKSGLPSDRFSAERTGGSVSTLTIQRTQQEDSAVYLCASSLSTSAPSQFFGPGTRLTVL.